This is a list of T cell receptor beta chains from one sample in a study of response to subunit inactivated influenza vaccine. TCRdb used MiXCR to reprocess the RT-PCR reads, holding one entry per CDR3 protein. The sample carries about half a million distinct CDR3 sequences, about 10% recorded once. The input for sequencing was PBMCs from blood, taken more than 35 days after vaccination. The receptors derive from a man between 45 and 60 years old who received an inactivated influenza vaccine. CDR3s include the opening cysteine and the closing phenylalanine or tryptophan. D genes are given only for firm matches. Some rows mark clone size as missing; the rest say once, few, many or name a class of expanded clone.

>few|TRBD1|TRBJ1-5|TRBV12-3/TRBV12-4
TGTGCCAGCAGCAGCCGGGACAGGGCGTCCAATCAGCCCCAGCATTTT
CASSSRDRASNQPQHF
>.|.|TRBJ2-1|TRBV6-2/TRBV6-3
TGTGCCAGCAGTTACCCTCGCAGGGGGCAGACTAGCGGTTCCTACAATGAGCAGTTCTTC
CASSYPRRGQTSGSYNEQFF
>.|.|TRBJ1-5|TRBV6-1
TGTGCCAGCATGGCGTCAGGGCCTAGCAATCAGCCCCAGCATTTT
CASMASGPSNQPQHF
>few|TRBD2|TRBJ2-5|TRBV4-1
TGCGCCAGCAGCCAAAGGACCAGCGGGGCTCAAGAGACCCAGTACTTC
CASSQRTSGAQETQYF
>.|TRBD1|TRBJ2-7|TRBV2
TGTGCCAGCAGTGAGATAGGGGGCATGAACGAGCAGTACTTC
CASSEIGGMNEQYF
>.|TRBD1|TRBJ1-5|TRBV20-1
TGCAGTGCTATCACAGGGGGCAGCAATCAGCCCCAGCATTTT
CSAITGGSNQPQHF
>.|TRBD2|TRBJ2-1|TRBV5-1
TGCGCCAGCAGCTTGCCCAGACTAGCGGGGGGGCCAGAGGAGCAGTTCTTC
CASSLPRLAGGPEEQFF
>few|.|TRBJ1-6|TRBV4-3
TGCGCCAGCAGCCAAGATGGGGGTGGATCACCCCTCCACTTT
CASSQDGGGSPLHF
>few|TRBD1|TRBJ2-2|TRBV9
TGTGCCAGCAGCACTACCGGGACAGGGGGCTTCGGGGAGCTGTTTTTT
CASSTTGTGGFGELFF
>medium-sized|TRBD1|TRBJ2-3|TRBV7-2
TGTGCCAGCAGCTTAGAGTGGGACAGCGAGCTCGATACGCAGTATTTT
CASSLEWDSELDTQYF
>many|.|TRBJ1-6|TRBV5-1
TGCGCCAGCAGCTTGGATGTTGGCAGCAATTCACCCCTCCACTTT
CASSLDVGSNSPLHF
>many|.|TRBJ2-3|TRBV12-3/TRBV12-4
TGTGCCAGCAGTCAACGTGCGGGCACAGATACGCAGTATTTT
CASSQRAGTDTQYF
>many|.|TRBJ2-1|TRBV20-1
TGCAGTGCTAGACCTGCGACTAGGGTGGGGCAGTTCTTC
CSARPATRVGQFF
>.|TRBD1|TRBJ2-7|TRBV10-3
TGTGCCATCAGTGAGTCGGGGACAGGAGGCGAGCAGTACTTC
CAISESGTGGEQYF
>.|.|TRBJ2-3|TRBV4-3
TGCGCCAGCAGCCAGCTTGGTCGCACAGATACGCAGTATTTT
CASSQLGRTDTQYF
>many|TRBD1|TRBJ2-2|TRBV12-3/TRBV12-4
TGTGCCAGCACCTATAGGACAGGGAGCACCGGGGAGCTGTTTTTT
CASTYRTGSTGELFF
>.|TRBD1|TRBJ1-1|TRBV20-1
TGCAGTGCTAGAGACTACAGGGGGGCGAACACTGAAGCTTTCTTT
CSARDYRGANTEAFF
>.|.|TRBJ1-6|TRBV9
TGTGCCAGCAGCGTAGGAGGGATTGGTCGGAGGGGGAATTCACCCCTCCACTTT
CASSVGGIGRRGNSPLHF
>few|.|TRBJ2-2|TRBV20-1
TGCAGTGCTAGACTTCCCCCGGAGGCTAGCTCTGCCGGGGAGCTGTTTTTT
CSARLPPEASSAGELFF
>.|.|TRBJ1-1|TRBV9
TGTGCCAGCAGCGTAGGCGGGGAGGACAACACTGAAGCTTTCTTT
CASSVGGEDNTEAFF
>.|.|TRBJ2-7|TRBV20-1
TGCAGTGCGCTGACTGGCGGTTACGAGCAGTACTTC
CSALTGGYEQYF
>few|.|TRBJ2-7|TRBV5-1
TGCGCCAGCAGCTTTGGTGGGGGCACTGGATACGAGCAGTACTTC
CASSFGGGTGYEQYF
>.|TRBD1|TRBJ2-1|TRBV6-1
TGTGCCAGCAGAACGGGACAGGGTAGGCCAAATGAGCAGTTCTTC
CASRTGQGRPNEQFF
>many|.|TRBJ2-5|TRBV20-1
TGCAGTGCTGACACCGGGACGAAAGAGACCCAGTACTTC
CSADTGTKETQYF
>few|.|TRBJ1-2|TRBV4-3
TGCGCCAGCAGCCTTAAGGGGAGGCACTCTAACTATGGCTACACCTTC
CASSLKGRHSNYGYTF
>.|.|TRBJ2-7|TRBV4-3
TGCGCCAGCAGCCAAGGAGGGGATTCCGAGCAGTACTTC
CASSQGGDSEQYF
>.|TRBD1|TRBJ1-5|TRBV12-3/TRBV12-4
TGTGCCAGCAGTTTAGCCGACAGGGATCAGCCCCAGCATTTT
CASSLADRDQPQHF
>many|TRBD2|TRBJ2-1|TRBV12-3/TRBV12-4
TGTGCCAGCAGTTTGGGGACTAGTGCCTACAATGAGCAGTTCTTC
CASSLGTSAYNEQFF
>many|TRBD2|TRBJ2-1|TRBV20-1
TGCAGTGCTTTACAGTTAGCGGGAAGCTCCTACAATGAGCAGTTCTTC
CSALQLAGSSYNEQFF
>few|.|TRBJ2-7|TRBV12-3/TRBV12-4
TGTGCCAGCAGTTTAGTTCTCAATTACGAGCAGTACTTC
CASSLVLNYEQYF
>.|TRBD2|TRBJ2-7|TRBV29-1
TGCAGCGTAGTTTTAGCGGGGCGCACCTACGAGCAGTACTTC
CSVVLAGRTYEQYF
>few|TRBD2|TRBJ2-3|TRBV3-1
TGTGCCAGCAGCCAAGAAAAAAGGGGGACTAGCGGAGTCACAGATACGCAGTATTTT
CASSQEKRGTSGVTDTQYF
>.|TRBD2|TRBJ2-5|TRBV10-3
TGTGCCATCAGTTCAGCTAGCGGGGGGCGGGAGACCCAGTACTTC
CAISSASGGRETQYF
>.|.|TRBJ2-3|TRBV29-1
TGCAGCGTCATCGGGACGGCCCGAGGCACAGATACGCAGTATTTT
CSVIGTARGTDTQYF
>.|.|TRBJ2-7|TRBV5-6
TGTGCCAGCAGCTTGGGAGGGGCGCACTCCTACGAGCAGTACTTC
CASSLGGAHSYEQYF